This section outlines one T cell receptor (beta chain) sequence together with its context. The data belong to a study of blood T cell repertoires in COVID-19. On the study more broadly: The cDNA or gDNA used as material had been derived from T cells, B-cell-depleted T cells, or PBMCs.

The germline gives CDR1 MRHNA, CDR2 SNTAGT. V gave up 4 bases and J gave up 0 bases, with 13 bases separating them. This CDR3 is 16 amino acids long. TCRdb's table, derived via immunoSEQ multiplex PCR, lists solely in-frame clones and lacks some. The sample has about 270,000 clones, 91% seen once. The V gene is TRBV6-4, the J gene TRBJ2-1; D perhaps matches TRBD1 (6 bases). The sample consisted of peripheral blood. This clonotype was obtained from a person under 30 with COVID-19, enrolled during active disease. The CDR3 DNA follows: TGTGCCAGCAGTGTTCTGACAGGCACCTCCTACAATGAGCAGTTCTTC. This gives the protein CASSVLTGTSYNEQFF.